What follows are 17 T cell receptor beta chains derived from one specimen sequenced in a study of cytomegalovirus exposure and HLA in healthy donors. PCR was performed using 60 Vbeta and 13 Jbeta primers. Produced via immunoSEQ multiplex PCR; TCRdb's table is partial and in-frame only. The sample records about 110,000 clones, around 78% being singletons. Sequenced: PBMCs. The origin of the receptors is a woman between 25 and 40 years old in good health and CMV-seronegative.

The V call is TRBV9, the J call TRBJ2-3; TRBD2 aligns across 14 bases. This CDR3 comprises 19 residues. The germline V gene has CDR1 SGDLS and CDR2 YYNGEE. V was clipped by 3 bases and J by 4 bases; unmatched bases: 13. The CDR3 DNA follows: TGTGCCAGCAGCGGTCAACAGTCGACTAGCGGGGGGGCGGCAGATACGCAGTATTTT. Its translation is CASSGQQSTSGGAADTQYF.

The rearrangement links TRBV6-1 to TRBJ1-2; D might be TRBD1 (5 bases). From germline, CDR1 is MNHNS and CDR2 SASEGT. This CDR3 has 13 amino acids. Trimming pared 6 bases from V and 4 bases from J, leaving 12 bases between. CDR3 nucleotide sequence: TGTGCCAGCAGGACGACAGAACGCTATGGCTACACCTTC. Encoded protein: CASRTTERYGYTF.

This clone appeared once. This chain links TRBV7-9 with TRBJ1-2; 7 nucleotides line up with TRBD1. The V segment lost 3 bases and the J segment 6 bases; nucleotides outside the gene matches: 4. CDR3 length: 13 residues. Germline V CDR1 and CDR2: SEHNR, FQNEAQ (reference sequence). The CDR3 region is CASSLPQGNGYTF. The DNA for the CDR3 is TGTGCCAGCAGCTTGCCACAGGGGAATGGCTACACCTTC.

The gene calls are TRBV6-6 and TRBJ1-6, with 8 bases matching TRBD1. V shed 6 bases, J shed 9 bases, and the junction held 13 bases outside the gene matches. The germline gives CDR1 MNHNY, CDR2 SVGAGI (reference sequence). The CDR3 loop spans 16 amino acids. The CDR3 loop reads CASRILQGESGSPLHF. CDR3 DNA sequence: TGTGCCAGCAGGATTTTACAGGGGGAATCGGGTTCACCCCTCCACTTT.

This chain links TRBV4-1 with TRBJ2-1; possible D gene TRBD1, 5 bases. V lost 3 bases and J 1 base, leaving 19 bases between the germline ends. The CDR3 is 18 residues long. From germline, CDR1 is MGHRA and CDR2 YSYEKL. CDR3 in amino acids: CASSQTETASSSYNEQFF. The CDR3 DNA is TGCGCCAGCAGCCAGACCGAGACAGCTTCATCGTCCTACAATGAGCAGTTCTTC.

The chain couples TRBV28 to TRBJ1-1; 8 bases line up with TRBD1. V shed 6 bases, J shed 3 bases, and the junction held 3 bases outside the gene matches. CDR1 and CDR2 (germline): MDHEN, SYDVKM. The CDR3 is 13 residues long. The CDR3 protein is CASRKQGDTEAFF. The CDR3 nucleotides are TGTGCCAGCAGGAAACAGGGGGACACTGAAGCTTTCTTT.

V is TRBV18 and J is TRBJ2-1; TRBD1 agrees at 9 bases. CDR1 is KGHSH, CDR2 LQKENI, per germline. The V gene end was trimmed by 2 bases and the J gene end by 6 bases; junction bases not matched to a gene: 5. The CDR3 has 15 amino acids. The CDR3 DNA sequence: TGTGCCAGCTCACCAGGGACAGGGCATGCCAATGAGCAGTTCTTC. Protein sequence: CASSPGTGHANEQFF.

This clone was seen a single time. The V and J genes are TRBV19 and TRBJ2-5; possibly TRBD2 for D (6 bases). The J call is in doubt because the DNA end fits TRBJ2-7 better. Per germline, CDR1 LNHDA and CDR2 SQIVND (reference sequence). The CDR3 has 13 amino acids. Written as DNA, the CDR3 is TGTGCCAGTAGCCCGGGACTTTCCTACGAGCAGTACTTC. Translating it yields CASSPGLSYEQYF.

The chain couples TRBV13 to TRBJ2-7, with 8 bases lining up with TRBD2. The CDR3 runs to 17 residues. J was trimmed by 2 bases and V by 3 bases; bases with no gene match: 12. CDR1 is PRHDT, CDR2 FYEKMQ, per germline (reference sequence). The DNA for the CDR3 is TGTGCCAGCAGCTTTGGAAGCGGGGGACTTACCGCCTACGAGCAGTACTTC. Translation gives CASSFGSGGLTAYEQYF.

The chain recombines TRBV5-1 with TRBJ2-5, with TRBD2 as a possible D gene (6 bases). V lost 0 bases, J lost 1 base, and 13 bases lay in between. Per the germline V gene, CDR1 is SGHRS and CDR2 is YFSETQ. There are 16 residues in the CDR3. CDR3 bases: TGCGCCAGCAGCTTGGGAGCGGGTGGTACCCAAGAGACCCAGTACTTC. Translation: CASSLGAGGTQETQYF.

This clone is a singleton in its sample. CDR3 in amino acids: CASSPRQYAYGYTF. The CDR3 DNA follows: TGTGCCAGCAGTCCCAGACAGTATGCATACGGCTACACCTTC. The chain has TRBV28 and TRBJ1-2; D possibly corresponds to TRBD1 (5 bases). The CDR3 consists of 14 residues. The V and J ends lost 5 bases and 8 bases respectively, with 18 bases between them. Germline V gene data show CDR1 as MDHEN and CDR2 as SYDVKM.

The CDR3, as DNA: TGCAGTGCGCTTGGGCTAGAGACCCAGTACTTC. Its protein product is CSALGLETQYF. The rearrangement links TRBV20-1 to TRBJ2-5; D is ambiguous. Germline values: CDR1 DFQATT, CDR2 SNEGSKA (reference sequence). The V and J ends lost 6 bases and 4 bases respectively, with 9 bases between them. CDR3 length: 11 residues.

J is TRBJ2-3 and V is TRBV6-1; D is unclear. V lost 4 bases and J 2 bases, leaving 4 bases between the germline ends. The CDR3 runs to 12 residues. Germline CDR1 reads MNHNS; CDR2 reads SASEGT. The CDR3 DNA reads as TGTGCCAGCAGTGTACACACAGATACGCAGTATTTT. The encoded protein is CASSVHTDTQYF.

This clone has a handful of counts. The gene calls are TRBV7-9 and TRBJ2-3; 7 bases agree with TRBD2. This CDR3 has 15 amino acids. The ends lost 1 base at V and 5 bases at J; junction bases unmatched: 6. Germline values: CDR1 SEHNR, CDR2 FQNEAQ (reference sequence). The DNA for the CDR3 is TGTGCCAGCAGCTTAGGCGGGGGTTTGGGAGATACGCAGTATTTT. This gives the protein CASSLGGGLGDTQYF.

The CDR3 sequence is CASTPSGGHQPQHF. CDR3 DNA: TGTGCCAGTACCCCAAGTGGTGGGCATCAGCCCCAGCATTTT. The chain links TRBV19 to TRBJ1-5, with D uncertain. The CDR3 is made up of 14 amino acids. V lost 7 bases and J 5 bases, leaving 15 bases between the germline ends. Germline V CDR1 and CDR2: LNHDA, SQIVND (reference sequence).

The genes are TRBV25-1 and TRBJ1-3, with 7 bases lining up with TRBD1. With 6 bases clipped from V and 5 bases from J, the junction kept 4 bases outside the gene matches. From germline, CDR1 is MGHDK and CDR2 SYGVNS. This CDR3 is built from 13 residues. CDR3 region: CASRGGARNTIYF. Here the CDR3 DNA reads TGTGCCAGCAGAGGGGGCGCGAGAAACACCATATATTTT.

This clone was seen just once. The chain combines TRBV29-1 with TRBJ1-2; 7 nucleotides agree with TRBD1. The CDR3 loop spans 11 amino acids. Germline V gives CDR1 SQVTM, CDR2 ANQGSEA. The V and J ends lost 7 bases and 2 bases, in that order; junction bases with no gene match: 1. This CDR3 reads CSAQGNYGYTF. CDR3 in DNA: TGCAGCGCACAGGGGAACTATGGCTACACCTTC.